This TCR beta chain emerged from a study of PD-L1 blockade in urothelial cancer. The wider study: Intravenous atezolizumab, 1,200 mg every 3 weeks, was begun by patients in the mid-2010s. Men with urothelial cancer arising in the bladder made up most of the roughly 29 patients.

Patients had locally advanced or metastatic urothelial carcinoma. Broader study findings: At the 3-week point, tumor-associated blood clones expanded more in durable-benefit patients.

Trimming cost V 4 bases and J 8 bases, with 17 bases left between them. This CDR3 has 15 amino acids. Germline V gives CDR1 MGHDK, CDR2 SYGVNS. Measured with immunoSEQ multiplex PCR; TCRdb has only the in-frame clones, and not every one. This sample has 80,000 to 100,000 clones, with about 81% found just once. Note on this clone: Its specificity is unknown.

The receptor comes from a man in his 70s with urothelial cancer. The sample here was PBMCs, taken around atezolizumab (anti-PD-L1) treatment. The chain is built from TRBV25-1 and TRBJ1-4; a possible D gene is TRBD1 (6 bases). CDR3 in DNA: TGTGCCAGCAGTGGTGACATCCTCCAGGGGGAAAAACTGTTTTTT. Protein: CASSGDILQGEKLFF.